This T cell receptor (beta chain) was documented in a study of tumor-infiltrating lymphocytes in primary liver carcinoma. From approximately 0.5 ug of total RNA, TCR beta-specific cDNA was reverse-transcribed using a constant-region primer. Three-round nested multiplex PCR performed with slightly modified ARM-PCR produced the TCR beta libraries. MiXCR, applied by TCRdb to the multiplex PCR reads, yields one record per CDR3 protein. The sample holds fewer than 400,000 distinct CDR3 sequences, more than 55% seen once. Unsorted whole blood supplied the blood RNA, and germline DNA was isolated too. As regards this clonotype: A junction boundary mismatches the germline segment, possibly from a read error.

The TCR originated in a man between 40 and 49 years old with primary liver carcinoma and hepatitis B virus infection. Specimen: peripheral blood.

CDR3 amino acids: CVSSSPGLVLANEQFF. CDR3 sequence (DNA): TGTGTCAGCAGCTCCCCGGGACTAGTCTTGGCCAATGAGCAGTTCTTC. The chain uses TRBV11-2 and TRBJ2-1; 8 bases map to TRBD2. The CDR3 is 16 residues long. The V gene's germline CDR1 is SGHAT and CDR2 FQNNGV.